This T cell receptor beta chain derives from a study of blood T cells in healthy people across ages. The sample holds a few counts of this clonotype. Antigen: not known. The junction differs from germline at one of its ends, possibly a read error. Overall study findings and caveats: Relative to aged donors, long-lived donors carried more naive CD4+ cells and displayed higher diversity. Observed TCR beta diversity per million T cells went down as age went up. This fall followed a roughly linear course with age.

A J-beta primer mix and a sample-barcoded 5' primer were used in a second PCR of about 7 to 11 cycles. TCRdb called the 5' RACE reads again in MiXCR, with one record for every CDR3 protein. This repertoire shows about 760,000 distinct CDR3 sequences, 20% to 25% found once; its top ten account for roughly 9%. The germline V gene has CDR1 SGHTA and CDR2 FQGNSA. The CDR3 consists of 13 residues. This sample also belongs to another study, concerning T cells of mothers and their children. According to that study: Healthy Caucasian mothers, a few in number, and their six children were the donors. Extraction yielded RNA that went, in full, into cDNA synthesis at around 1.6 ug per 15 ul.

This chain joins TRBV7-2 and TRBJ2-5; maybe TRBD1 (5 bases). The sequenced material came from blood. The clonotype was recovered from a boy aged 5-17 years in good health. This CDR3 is CASSTRSGAPGDF. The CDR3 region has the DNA TGTGCCAGCAGCACCCGATCTGGGGCACCCGGCGACTTC.